The 19 T cell receptor beta chains presented below share a single source sample, sequenced in a study of OX40 agonist ivuxolimab in advanced cancers. Libraries were prepared by immunoSEQ multiplex PCR; TCRdb keeps only in-frame clonotypes and omits some of them. This table has 40,000 or so clones, around four fifths appearing once. Sequenced here: CD4+ or CD8+ T cells sorted from blood, sampled in a trial of the OX40 agonist ivuxolimab. The receptor source for this set is an adult with an advanced solid tumor such as melanoma, head and neck, liver or kidney cancer.

The chain combines TRBV18 with TRBJ2-3, with a possible D match to TRBD2 (6 bases). Trimming took 5 bases from V and 3 from J, leaving 12 bases between them. This CDR3 spans 14 amino acids. Germline V gives CDR1 KGHSH, CDR2 LQKENI. CDR3 sequence reads: CASSAMTRTDTQYF. The CDR3 DNA reads TGTGCCAGCTCAGCGATGACTAGAACAGATACGCAGTATTTT.

The chain is built from TRBV6-1 and TRBJ1-5, with 10 bases aligning to TRBD1. Germline CDR1 MNHNS, CDR2 SASEGT. The CDR3 has 15 amino acids. With V trimmed by 7 bases and J by 4 bases, 7 bases remained unmatched. The CDR3 region has the DNA TGTGCCAGCATGACAGGGGGCGCTGGGAATCAGCCCCAGCATTTT. Its protein is CASMTGGAGNQPQHF.

The V and J genes are TRBV7-9 and TRBJ2-1, with D hard to call. The ends were cut back, 5 bases at V and 4 bases at J, with 3 bases in the middle. Looked up from germline, CDR1 is SEHNR and CDR2 is FQNEAQ (reference sequence). The CDR3 is made up of 11 amino acids. The CDR3 here is CASSPYNEQFF. In DNA, the CDR3 is TGTGCCAGCAGCCCATACAATGAGCAGTTCTTC.

V gene TRBV5-1 combines with J gene TRBJ2-3, with D possibly TRBD2 on 6 matching bases. With 1 base removed from V and 3 bases from J, the gap between germline ends came to 12 bases. The CDR3 length is 15 residues. Germline CDR1 is SGHRS and CDR2 is YFSETQ. The DNA for the CDR3 is TGCGCCAGCAGCTTGATCTCGGGAGAGACAGATACGCAGTATTTT. Translation gives CASSLISGETDTQYF.

This sequence joins TRBV7-9 and TRBJ2-3; D unresolved. The CDR3 contains 12 residues. The germline V and J ends were trimmed by 5 bases and 2 bases, with 5 bases remaining between them. Per the germline V gene, CDR1 is SEHNR and CDR2 is FQNEAQ (reference sequence). The CDR3 loop is CASSRDTDTQYF. CDR3 nucleotides: TGTGCCAGCAGCCGTGACACAGATACGCAGTATTTT.

The CDR3 sequence: CASGDRGVYNEQFF. CDR3 DNA sequence: TGTGCCAGCGGGGACAGGGGTGTCTACAATGAGCAGTTCTTC. This chain connects TRBV2 to TRBJ2-1, with 10 bases fitting TRBD1. J gave up 3 bases and V 8 bases, and 4 bases lay outside the gene matches. CDR3 size: 14 residues. The germline V gene has CDR1 SNHLY and CDR2 FYNNEI.

The chain carries TRBV7-2 and TRBJ1-2; D call uncertain. The CDR3 sequence is 13 residues long. CDR1 is SGHTA, CDR2 FQGNSA, per germline. Trimming cost V 2 bases and J 5 bases, with 9 bases left between them. CDR3 nucleotide sequence: TGTGCCAGCAGCTTATTTCAACCATATGGCTACACCTTC. Protein sequence: CASSLFQPYGYTF.

V usage is TRBV20-1 and J usage is TRBJ2-1; 7 bases line up with TRBD1. V gave up 4 bases and J gave up 12 bases; unmatched junction bases: 6. The CDR3 loop spans 11 amino acids. Germline CDR1 and CDR2: DFQATT and SNEGSKA (reference sequence). The DNA for the CDR3 is TGCAGTGCTATGACAGGGTTAAGGCAGTTCTTC. Its protein product is CSAMTGLRQFF.

This chain joins TRBV18 and TRBJ1-5; no definite D call. The germline V gene has CDR1 KGHSH and CDR2 LQKENI. The length of the CDR3 is 13 residues. V was shortened by 3 bases and J by 1 base, with 4 bases between the two germline ends. The CDR3 region is CASSPRSNQPQHF. The CDR3 nucleotides read TGTGCCAGCTCACCGCGGAGCAATCAGCCCCAGCATTTT.

The J gene is TRBJ1-1, the V gene TRBV6-1; no firm D call. Germline V CDR1 and CDR2: MNHNS, SASEGT. V dropped 3 bases and J dropped 5 bases, with 7 bases sitting between them. The length of the CDR3 is 12 residues. CDR3 sequence: CASSDPLTEAFF. CDR3 coding DNA: TGTGCCAGCAGTGACCCGCTAACTGAAGCTTTCTTT.

The CDR3 loop reads CAISESSNEQFF. CDR3 in DNA: TGTGCCATCAGTGAGTCCAGCAATGAGCAGTTCTTC. The rearrangement joins TRBV10-3 to TRBJ2-1; D gene uncertain. Germline values: CDR1 ENHRY, CDR2 SYGVKD. The CDR3 is 12 amino acids. Trimming took off 0 bases at V and 6 bases at J, with 3 bases between the two ends.

This clone came up once. The J gene is TRBJ1-2, the V gene TRBV20-1, with TRBD1 as a possible D gene (5 bases). The CDR3 runs to 11 residues. V lost 6 bases and J 3 bases, leaving 8 bases between the germline ends. Germline V lookup: CDR1 DFQATT, CDR2 SNEGSKA (reference sequence). DNA of the CDR3: TGCAGTGCCCCCAGGGACTATGGCTACACCTTC. It translates to CSAPRDYGYTF.

The chain carries TRBV7-3 and TRBJ2-1; TRBD2 aligns across 7 bases. J was trimmed by 0 bases and V by 2 bases; bases with no gene match: 7. The CDR3 covers 17 residues. Per germline, CDR1 SGHTA and CDR2 FQGTGA. Here the CDR3 DNA reads TGTGCCAGCAGCTTAGAACTAGCGCGAAGCTCCTACAATGAGCAGTTCTTC. It is translated as CASSLELARSSYNEQFF. Using reference TRBV7-3 and TRBJ2-1 for the parts outside the CDR3, the full variable domain is GAGVSQTPSNKVTEKGKYVELRCDPISGHTALYWYRQSLGQGPEFLIYFQGTGAADDSGLPNDRFFAVRPEGSVSTLKIQRTERGDSAVYLCASSLELARSSYNEQFFGPGTRLTVL.

The rearrangement links TRBV7-2 to TRBJ2-7; D call uncertain. V lost 5 bases and J lost 3, with 23 bases in between. Germline V gene data show CDR1 as SGHTA and CDR2 as FQGNSA. This CDR3 has 17 residues. CDR3 DNA sequence: TGTGCCAGCAGCCCCAGCCCCTGGAGAAGTAGAGGCTACGAGCAGTACTTC. Amino acids: CASSPSPWRSRGYEQYF.

The chain employs TRBV15 and TRBJ2-7; 7 nucleotides agree with TRBD2. CDR3 size: 13 residues. Losses at the gene ends were 4 bases for V and 3 bases for J; bases not matched to a gene: 3. The germline V gene has CDR1 LNHNV and CDR2 YYDKDF (reference sequence). The CDR3: CATSTSGYYEQYF. The CDR3 region has the DNA TGTGCCACCAGCACTAGCGGTTACTACGAGCAGTACTTC.

In this sample, this clone turned up once. The chain recombines TRBV15 with TRBJ1-2, with 7 nucleotides matching TRBD1. The V segment lost 0 bases and the J segment 4 bases; nucleotides outside the gene matches: 8. The CDR3 has 16 residues. In germline, CDR1 is LNHNV, CDR2 YYDKDF (reference sequence). DNA for the CDR3: TGTGCCACCAGCAGAGATCTTGGGACAGAAACCTATGGCTACACCTTC. This gives the protein CATSRDLGTETYGYTF.

The chain combines TRBV11-2 with TRBJ2-7; maybe TRBD2 (5 bases). Trimming cost V 3 bases and J 6 bases, with 15 bases left between them. The length of the CDR3 is 14 residues. Germline CDR1 SGHAT, CDR2 FQNNGV. The CDR3 DNA sequence: TGTGCCAGCAGCTTTGAGCGGACCTCTTCCGAGCAGTACTTC. It yields the protein CASSFERTSSEQYF.

The chain recombines TRBV19 with TRBJ2-3, with D hard to call. Germline V lookup: CDR1 LNHDA, CDR2 SQIVND (reference sequence). V dropped 6 bases and J dropped 2 bases, with 15 bases sitting between them. The CDR3 is 15 amino acids. DNA for the CDR3: TGTGCCAGTAGAGTCAGTGCGTCGGACACAGATACGCAGTATTTT. Translating it yields CASRVSASDTDTQYF.

CDR3 nucleotide sequence: TGTGCCAGCAGTTCCAGGGGTTACGGGTTAAACACTGAAGCTTTCTTT. Protein: CASSSRGYGLNTEAFF. V usage is TRBV27 and J usage is TRBJ1-1, with TRBD1 as a possible D gene (6 bases). V shed 4 bases and J shed 2 bases, with 17 bases lying between them. Germline V gene lookup returns CDR1 MNHEY and CDR2 SMNVEV (reference sequence). There are 16 residues in the CDR3.